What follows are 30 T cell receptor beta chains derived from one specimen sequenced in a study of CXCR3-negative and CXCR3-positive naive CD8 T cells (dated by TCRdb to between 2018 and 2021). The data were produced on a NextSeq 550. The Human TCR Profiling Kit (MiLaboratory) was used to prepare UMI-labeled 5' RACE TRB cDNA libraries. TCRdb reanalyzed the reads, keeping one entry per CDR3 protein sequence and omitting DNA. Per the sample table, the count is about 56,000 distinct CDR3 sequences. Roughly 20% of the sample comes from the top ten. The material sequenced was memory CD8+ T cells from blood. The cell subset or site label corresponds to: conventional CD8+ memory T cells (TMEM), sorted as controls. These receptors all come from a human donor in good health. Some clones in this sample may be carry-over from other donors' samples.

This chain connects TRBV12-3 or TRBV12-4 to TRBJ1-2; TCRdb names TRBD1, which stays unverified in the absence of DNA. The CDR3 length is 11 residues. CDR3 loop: CASSTPLGYTF.

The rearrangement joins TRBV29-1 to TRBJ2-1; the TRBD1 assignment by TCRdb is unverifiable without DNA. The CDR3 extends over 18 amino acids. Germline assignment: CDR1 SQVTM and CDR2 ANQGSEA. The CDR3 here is CSAQGRLATSGPYNEQFF.

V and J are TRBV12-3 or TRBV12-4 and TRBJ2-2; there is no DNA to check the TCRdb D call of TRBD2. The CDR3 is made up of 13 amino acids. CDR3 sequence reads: CASLLAGTGELFF.

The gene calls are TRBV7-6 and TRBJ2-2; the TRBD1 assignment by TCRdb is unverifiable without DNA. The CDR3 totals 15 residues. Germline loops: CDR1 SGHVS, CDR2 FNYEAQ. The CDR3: CASSSGTDNTGELFF.

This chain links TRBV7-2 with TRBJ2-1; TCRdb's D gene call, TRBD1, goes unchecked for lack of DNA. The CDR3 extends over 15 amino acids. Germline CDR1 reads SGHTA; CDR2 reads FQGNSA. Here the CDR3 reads CASSRRQGTDNEQFF.

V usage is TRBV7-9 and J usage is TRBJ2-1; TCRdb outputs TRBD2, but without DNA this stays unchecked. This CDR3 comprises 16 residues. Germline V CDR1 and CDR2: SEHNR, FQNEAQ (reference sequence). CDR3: CASSASGERSYNEQFF. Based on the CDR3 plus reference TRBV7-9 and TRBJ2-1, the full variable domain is DTGVSQNPRHKITKRGQNVTFRCDPISEHNRLYWYRQTLGQGPEFLTYFQNEAQLEKSRLLSDRFSAERPKGSFSTLEIQRTEQGDSAMYLCASSASGERSYNEQFFGPGTRLTVL.

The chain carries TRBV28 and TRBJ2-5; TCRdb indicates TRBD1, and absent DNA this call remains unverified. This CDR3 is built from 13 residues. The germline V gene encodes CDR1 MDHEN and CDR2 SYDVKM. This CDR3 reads CASSAGQKETQYF. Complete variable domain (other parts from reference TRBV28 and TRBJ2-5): DVKVTQSSRYLVKRTGEKVFLECVQDMDHENMFWYRQDPGLGLRLIYFSYDVKMKEKGDIPEGYSVSREKKERFSLILESASTNQTSMYLCASSAGQKETQYFGPGTRLLVL.

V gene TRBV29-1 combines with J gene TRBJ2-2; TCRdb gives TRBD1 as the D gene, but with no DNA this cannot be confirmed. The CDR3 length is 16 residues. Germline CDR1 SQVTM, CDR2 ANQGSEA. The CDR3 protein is CSGYRSGQGVTGELFF.

The CDR3 sequence: CASREQSTDTQYF. The chain is built from TRBV4-1 and TRBJ2-3. Germline V lookup: CDR1 MGHRA, CDR2 YSYEKL. This CDR3 contains 13 residues.

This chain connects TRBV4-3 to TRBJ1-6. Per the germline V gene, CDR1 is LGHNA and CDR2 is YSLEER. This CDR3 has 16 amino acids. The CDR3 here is CASSQVEGLDNSPLHF.

The CDR3 protein is CSVTAGAPVEQYF. The chain combines TRBV29-1 with TRBJ2-7. The CDR3 runs 13 residues. Germline CDR1 reads SQVTM; CDR2 reads ANQGSEA.

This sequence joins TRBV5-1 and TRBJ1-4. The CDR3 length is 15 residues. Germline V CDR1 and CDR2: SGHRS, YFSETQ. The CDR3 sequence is CASSLDYSTNEKLFF.

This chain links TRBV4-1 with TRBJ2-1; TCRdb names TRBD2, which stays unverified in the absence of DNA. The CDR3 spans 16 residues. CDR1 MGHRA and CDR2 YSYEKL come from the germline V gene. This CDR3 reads CASSLILAGNYNEQFF.

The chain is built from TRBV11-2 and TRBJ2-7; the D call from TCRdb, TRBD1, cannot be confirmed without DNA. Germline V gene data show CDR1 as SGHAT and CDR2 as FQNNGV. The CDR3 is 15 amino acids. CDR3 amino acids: CASSLDLGTVYEQYF.

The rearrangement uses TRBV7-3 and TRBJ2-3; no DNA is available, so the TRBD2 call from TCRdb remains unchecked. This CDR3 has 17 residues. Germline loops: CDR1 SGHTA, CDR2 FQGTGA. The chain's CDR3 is CASSLRSTSDRTDTQYF.

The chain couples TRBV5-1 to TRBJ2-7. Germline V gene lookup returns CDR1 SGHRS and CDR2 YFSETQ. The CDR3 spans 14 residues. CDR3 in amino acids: CASSLDGIAYEQYF.

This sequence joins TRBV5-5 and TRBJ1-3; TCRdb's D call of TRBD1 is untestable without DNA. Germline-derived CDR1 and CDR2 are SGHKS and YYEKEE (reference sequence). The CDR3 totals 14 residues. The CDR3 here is CASSSRTEGNTIYF.

This CDR3 is CASSYHRDRSTEAFF. The V gene is TRBV6-5, the J gene TRBJ1-1; there is no DNA to check the TCRdb D call of TRBD1. The CDR3 contains 15 residues. The germline CDR1 and CDR2 sequences are MNHEY and SVGAGI.

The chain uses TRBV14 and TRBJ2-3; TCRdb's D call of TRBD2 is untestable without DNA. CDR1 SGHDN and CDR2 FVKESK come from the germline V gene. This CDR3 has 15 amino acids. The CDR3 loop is CASSYGLATRDTQYF.

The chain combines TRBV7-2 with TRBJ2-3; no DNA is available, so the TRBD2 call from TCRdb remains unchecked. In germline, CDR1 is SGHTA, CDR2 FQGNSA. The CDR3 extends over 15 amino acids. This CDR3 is CASSSLTSATDTQYF.

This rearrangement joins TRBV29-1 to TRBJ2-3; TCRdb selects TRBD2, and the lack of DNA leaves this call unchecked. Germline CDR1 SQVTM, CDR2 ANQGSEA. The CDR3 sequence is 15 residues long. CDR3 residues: CSVDGQRGSTDTQYF.

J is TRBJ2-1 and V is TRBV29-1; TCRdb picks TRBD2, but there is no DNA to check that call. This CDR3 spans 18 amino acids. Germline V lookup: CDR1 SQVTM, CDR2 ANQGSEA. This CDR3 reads CSVEGDPAGGRSYNEQFF.

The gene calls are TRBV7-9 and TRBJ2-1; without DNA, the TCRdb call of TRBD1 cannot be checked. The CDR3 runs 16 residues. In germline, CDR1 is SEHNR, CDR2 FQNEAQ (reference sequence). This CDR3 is CASSYPSGDSQETQYF.

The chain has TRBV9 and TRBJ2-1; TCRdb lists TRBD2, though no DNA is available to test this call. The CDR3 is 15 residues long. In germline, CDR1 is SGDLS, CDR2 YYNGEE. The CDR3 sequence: CASSVGGSGNAEQFF.

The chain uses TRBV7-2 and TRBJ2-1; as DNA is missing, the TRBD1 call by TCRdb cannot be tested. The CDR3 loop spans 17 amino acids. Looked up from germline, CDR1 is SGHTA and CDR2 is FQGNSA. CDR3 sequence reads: CASSFSGHESSYNEQFF.

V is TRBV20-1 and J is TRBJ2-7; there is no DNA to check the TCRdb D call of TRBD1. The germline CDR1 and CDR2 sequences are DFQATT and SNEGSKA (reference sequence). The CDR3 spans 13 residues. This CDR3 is CSARDRSNYEQYF.

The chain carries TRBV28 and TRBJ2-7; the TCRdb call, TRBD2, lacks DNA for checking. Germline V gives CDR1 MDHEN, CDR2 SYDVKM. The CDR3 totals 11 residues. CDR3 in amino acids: CAFGPSYEQYF.

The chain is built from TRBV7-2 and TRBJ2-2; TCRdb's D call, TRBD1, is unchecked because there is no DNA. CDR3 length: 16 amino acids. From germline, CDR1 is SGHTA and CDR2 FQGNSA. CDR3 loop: CASSPRGQVNTGELFF.

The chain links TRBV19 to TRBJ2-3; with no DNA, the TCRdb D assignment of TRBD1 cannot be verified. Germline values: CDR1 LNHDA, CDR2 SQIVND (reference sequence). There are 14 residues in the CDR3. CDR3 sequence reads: CTSSGLGGGDTQYF.

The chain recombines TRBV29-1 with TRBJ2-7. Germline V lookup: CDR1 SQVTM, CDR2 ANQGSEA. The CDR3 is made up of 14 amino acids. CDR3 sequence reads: CSVEWPKRPYEQYF.